Listed below are T cell receptor beta chains from one sample, sequenced in a study of CD8 T cells in Susac syndrome. TCRdb reanalysed the immunoSEQ multiplex PCR reads using MiXCR and keeps one entry per CDR3 protein. This repertoire shows around 160,000 distinct CDR3 sequences, around 94% found once; its top ten account for under 0.15%. Sequences were obtained from CD4+ T cells from PBMCs. These TCRs come from a human donor in good health. The conserved cysteine and the conserved F or W are not part of the CDR3 here.

j_call v_call cdr3_aa
TRBJ1-1 TRBV25-1 ASTGGFWTEAF
TRBJ1-5 TRBV30 AWSTTGPHQPQH
TRBJ1-5 TRBV15 ATQNQEGGNQPQH
TRBJ2-5 TRBV2 ASSVTVHQETQY
TRBJ2-6 TRBV7-9 ASSHRGRYSGANVLT
TRBJ2-7 TRBV30 AWRAGTGLEQY
TRBJ1-1 TRBV9 ASSSGTNTEAF
TRBJ2-5 TRBV28 ASSFPGLDSQY
TRBJ2-1 TRBV6-2/TRBV6-3 ASRSRGGGLDEQF
TRBJ2-6 TRBV7-2 ASSLAASGANVLT
TRBJ2-3 TRBV6-1 ASRDRDTQY
TRBJ1-2 TRBV19 ASLQGNGYT
TRBJ2-6 TRBV18 ASSQDGLWANVLT
TRBJ2-7 TRBV29-1 SVEDRGNYEQY
TRBJ1-2 TRBV19 ASSGRGYT
TRBJ1-6 TRBV6-5 ASSSLLRSPLH
TRBJ1-6 TRBV23-1 ASSSYRGQGISPLH
TRBJ1-4 TRBV29-1 SVEDLGTANEKLF
TRBJ2-5 TRBV7-9 ASSSLNYRQGGQETQY